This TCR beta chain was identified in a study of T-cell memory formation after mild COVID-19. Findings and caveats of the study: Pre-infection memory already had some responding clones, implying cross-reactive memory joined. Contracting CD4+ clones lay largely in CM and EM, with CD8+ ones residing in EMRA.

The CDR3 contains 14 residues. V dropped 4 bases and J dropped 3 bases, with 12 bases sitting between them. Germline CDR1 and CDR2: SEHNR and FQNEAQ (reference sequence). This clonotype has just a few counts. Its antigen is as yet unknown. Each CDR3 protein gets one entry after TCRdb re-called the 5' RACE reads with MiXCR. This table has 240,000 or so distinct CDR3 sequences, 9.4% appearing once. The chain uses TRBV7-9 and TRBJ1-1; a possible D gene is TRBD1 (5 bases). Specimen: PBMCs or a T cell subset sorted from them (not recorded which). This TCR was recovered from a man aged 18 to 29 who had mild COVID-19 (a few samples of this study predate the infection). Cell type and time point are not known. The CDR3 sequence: CASSSLRGDTEAFF. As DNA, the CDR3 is TGTGCCAGCAGCTCCCTGCGGGGGGACACTGAAGCTTTCTTT.